This T cell receptor beta chain was found in a study of metastatic and nonmetastatic thyroid tumors. This clone is medium-sized. There were no patients who had received any treatment before thyroid surgery. TCRdb redid the clone calls on the PCR reads using MiXCR. The sample contains some 32,000 clones, roughly 21% of which appear only once. V gave up 2 bases and J gave up 2 bases; unmatched junction bases: 12. The CDR3 length is 17 residues. Germline lookup yields CDR1 MGHRA and CDR2 YSYEKL. The chain has TRBV4-1 and TRBJ2-7; 7 bases match TRBD1. The sample was blood. This sequence originates from a female donor with papillary thyroid cancer or a benign thyroid nodule (not recorded which). Some clones in this sample may be carry-over from other donors' samples. Here the CDR3 DNA reads TGCGCCAGCAGCCAATTAACAGGGGCATCCCCCCCCTACGAGCAGTACTTC. Translated: CASSQLTGASPPYEQYF.